The clone carrying this T cell receptor beta chain was seen just once. Its cognate antigen is unknown. From germline, CDR1 is SGHVS and CDR2 FQNEAQ. The V gene lost 1 base and the J gene lost 4 bases, with 13 bases spanning the gap. This CDR3 has 15 residues. The repertoire was sequenced with immunoSEQ multiplex PCR; TCRdb's copy has only in-frame clones and lacks some. Counted here are about 68,000 clones, 70% to 90% occurring once; the ten biggest clones make up approximately 0.68%. This specimen comes from a study of OX40 agonist ivuxolimab in advanced cancers. Notes on the study in general: Also showing low normalized T-cell clonal expansion were some of the nonresponders.

Sample: CD4+ or CD8+ T cells sorted from blood, taken in a trial of the OX40 agonist ivuxolimab. The TCR sequence derives from an adult with an advanced solid tumor such as melanoma, head and neck, liver or kidney cancer. The rearrangement uses TRBV7-8 and TRBJ1-2, with D possibly TRBD1 on 5 matching bases. The DNA for the CDR3 is TGTGCCAGCAGCTTAGTGCGGCAGGGCACCTATGGCTACACCTTC. Translation: CASSLVRQGTYGYTF.